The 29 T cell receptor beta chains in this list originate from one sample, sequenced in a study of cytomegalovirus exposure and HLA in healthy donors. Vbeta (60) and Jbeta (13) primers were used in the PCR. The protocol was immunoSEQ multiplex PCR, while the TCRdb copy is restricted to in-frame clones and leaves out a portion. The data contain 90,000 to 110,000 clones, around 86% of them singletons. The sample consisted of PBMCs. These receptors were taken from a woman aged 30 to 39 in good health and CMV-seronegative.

The CDR3 region is CASGGSASYEQYF. The CDR3 bases are TGTGCCAGTGGGGGGAGCGCATCCTACGAGCAGTACTTC. The chain couples TRBV6-6 to TRBJ2-7; a possible D gene is TRBD2 (6 bases). V was cut by 9 bases and J by 1 base, with 13 bases left in between. Germline lookup yields CDR1 MNHNY and CDR2 SVGAGI (reference sequence). The CDR3 is 13 residues long.

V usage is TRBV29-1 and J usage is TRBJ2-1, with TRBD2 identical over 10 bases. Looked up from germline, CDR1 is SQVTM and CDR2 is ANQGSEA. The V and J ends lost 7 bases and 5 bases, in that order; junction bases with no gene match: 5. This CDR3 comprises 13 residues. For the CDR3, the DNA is TGCAGCGGAGGGACTAGCGCCCACAATGAGCAGTTCTTC. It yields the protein CSGGTSAHNEQFF.

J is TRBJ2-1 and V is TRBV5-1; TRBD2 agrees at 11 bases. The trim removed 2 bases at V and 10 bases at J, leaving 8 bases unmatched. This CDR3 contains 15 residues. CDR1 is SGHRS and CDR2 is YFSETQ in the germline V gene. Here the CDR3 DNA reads TGCGCCAGCAGCTTCGGACTAGCGGGTGCCGGGGAGCAGTTCTTC. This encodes CASSFGLAGAGEQFF.

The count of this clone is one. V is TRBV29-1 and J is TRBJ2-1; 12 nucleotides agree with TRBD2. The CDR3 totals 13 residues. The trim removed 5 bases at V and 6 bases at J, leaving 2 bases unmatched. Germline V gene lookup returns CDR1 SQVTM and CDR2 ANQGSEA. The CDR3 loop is CSVSGLAGNEQFF. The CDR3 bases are TGCAGCGTTTCGGGACTAGCGGGCAATGAGCAGTTCTTC.

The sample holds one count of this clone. This CDR3 reads CAISDLGAGGYTF. The CDR3 DNA reads TGTGCCATCAGTGATCTGGGGGCAGGAGGCTACACCTTC. The gene calls are TRBV10-3 and TRBJ1-2; tentatively, D is TRBD1 (6 bases). CDR1 and CDR2 (germline): ENHRY, SYGVKD. The CDR3 covers 13 residues. V gave up 3 bases and J gave up 8 bases, with 13 bases separating them.

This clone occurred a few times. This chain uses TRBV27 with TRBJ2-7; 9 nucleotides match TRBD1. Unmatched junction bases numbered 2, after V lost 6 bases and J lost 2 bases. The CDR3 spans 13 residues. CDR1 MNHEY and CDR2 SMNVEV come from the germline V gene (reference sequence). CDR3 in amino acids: CASRRDRAYEQYF. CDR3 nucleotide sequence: TGTGCCAGCAGAAGGGACAGGGCCTACGAGCAGTACTTC.

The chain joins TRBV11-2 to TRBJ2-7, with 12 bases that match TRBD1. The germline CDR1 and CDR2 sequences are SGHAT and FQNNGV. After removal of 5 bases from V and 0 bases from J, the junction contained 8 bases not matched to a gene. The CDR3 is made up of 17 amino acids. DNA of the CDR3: TGTGCCAGCAGCCTAGGGACAGGGGGCTACTACTCCTACGAGCAGTACTTC. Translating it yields CASSLGTGGYYSYEQYF.

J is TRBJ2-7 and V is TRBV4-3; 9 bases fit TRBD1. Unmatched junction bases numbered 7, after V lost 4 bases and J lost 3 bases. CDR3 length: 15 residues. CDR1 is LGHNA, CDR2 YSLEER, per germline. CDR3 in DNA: TGCGCCAGCAGCCGAGGACAGGGGTCTAACTACGAGCAGTACTTC. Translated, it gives CASSRGQGSNYEQYF.

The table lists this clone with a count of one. The CDR3 coding sequence is TGTGCCAGCAGCTTGGCCCGGACAGGTTACAACCACGAGCAGTACTTC. This encodes CASSLARTGYNHEQYF. The chain employs TRBV5-6 and TRBJ2-7; 7 positions match TRBD1. Germline trimming cut 0 bases from V and 5 bases from J; bases unmatched to any gene: 11. This CDR3 has 16 amino acids. The V gene's germline CDR1 is SGHDT and CDR2 YYEEEE.

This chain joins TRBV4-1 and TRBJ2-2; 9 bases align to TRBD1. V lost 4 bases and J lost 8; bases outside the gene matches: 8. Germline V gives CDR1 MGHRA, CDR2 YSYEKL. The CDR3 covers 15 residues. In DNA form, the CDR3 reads TGCGCCAGCAGCCCTAGGGACAGGGTCGTGGGGGAGCTGTTTTTT. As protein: CASSPRDRVVGELFF.

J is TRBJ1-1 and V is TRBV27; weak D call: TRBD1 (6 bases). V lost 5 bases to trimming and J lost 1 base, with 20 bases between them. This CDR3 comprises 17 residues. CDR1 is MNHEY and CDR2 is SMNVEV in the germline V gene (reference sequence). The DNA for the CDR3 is TGTGCCAGCAGTCCATACAGGGATATTTTGGGGAACACTGAAGCTTTCTTT. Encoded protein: CASSPYRDILGNTEAFF.

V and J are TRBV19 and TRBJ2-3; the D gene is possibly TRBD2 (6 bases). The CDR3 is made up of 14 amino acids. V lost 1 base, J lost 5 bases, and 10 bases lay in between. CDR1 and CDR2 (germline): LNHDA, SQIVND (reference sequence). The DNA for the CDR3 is TGTGCCAGTAGTATAGGGCGGGACGGAGATACGCAGTATTTT. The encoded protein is CASSIGRDGDTQYF.

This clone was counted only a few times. CDR3 loop: CASSPRIRQGSTDTQYF. The CDR3 DNA follows: TGTGCCAGCAGCCCCCGGATAAGACAGGGGAGCACAGATACGCAGTATTTT. V is TRBV7-2 and J is TRBJ2-3; TRBD1 matches 8 bases. The CDR3 runs 17 residues. Germline V lookup: CDR1 SGHTA, CDR2 FQGNSA. Unmatched junction bases numbered 10, after V lost 5 bases and J lost 0 bases.

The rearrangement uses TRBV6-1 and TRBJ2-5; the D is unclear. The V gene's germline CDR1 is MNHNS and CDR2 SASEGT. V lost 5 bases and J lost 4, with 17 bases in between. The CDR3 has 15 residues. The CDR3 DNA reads TGTGCCAGCAGTCTTGACCTCACCCCAGGAGAGACCCAGTACTTC. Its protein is CASSLDLTPGETQYF.

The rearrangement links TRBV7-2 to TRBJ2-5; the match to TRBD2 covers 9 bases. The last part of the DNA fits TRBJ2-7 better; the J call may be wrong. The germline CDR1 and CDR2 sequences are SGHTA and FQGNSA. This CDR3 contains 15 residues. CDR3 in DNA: TGTGCCAGCAGCTTAGGTAGCGGGAGCCCCTACGAGCAGTACTTC. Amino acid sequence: CASSLGSGSPYEQYF.

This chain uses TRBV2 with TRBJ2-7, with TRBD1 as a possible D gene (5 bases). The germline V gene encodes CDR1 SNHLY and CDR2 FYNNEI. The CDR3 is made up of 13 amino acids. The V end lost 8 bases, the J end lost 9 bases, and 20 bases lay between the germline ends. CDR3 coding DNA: TGTGCCAGCTCATCAACGATAGGGGCGGCGCAGTACTTC. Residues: CASSSTIGAAQYF.

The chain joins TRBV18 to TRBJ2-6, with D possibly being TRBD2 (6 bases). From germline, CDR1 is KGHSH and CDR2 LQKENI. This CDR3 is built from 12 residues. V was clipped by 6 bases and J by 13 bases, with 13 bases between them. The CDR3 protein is CASSRGTPVLTF. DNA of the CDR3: TGTGCCAGCTCTCGCGGGACCCCGGTCCTGACTTTC.

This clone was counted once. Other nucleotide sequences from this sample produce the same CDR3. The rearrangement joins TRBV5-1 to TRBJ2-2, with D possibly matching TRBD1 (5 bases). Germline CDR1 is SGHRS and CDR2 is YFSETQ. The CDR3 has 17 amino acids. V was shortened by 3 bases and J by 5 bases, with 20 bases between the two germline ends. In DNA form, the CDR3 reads TGCGCCAGCAGCTCCGGCCGAGACAGCCTCGGAACCGGGGAGCTGTTTTTT. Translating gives CASSSGRDSLGTGELFF.

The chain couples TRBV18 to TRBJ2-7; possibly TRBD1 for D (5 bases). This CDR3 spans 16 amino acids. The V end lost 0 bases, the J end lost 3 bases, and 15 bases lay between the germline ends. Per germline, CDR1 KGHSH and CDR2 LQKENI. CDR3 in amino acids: CASSPPTQGFFYEQYF. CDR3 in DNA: TGTGCCAGCTCACCACCCACCCAGGGATTCTTCTACGAGCAGTACTTC. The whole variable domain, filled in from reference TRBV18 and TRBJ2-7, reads NAGVMQNPRHLVRRRGQEARLRCSPMKGHSHVYWYRQLPEEGLKFMVYLQKENIIDESGMPKERFSAEFPKEGPSILRIQQVVRGDSAAYFCASSPPTQGFFYEQYFGPGTRLTVT.

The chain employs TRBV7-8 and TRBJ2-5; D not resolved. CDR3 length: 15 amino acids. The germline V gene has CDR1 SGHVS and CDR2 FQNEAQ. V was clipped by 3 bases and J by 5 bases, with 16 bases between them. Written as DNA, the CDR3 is TGTGCCAGCAGCTTTATACGCATCCCCGGGGAGACCCAGTACTTC. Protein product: CASSFIRIPGETQYF.

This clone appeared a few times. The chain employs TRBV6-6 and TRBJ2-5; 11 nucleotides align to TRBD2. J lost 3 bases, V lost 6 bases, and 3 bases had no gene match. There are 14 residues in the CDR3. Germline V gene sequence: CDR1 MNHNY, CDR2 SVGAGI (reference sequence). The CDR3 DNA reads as TGTGCCAGCAGCCGGGGACTAGCGGAAGAGACCCAGTACTTC. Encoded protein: CASSRGLAEETQYF.

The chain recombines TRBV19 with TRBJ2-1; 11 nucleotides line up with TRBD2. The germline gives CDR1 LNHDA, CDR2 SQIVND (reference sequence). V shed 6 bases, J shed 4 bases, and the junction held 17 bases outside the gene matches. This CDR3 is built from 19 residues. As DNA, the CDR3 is TGTGCCAGTAGGTCTCTAGCGGGAGGAGTTCTGAGTCCTTACAATGAGCAGTTCTTC. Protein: CASRSLAGGVLSPYNEQFF. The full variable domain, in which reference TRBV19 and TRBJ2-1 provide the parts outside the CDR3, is DGGITQSPKYLFRKEGQNVTLSCEQNLNHDAMYWYRQDPGQGLRLIYYSQIVNDFQKGDIAEGYSVSREKKESFPLTVTSAQKNPTAFYLCASRSLAGGVLSPYNEQFFGPGTRLTVL.

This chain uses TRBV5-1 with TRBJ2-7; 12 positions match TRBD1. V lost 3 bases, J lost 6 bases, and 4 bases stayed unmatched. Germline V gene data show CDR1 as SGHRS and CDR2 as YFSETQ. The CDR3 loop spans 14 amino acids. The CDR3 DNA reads TGCGCCAGCAGCTCCGGGACAGGGGGCCTCGAGCAGTACTTC. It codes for CASSSGTGGLEQYF.

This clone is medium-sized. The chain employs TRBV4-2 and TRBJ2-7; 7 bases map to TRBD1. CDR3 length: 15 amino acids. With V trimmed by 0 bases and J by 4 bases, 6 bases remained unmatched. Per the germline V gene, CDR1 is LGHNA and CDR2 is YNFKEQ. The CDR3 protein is CASSQEVTGWYEQYF. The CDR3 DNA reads TGTGCCAGCAGCCAAGAAGTGACAGGGTGGTACGAGCAGTACTTC.

The CDR3 reads CASSFDEGTLTDTQYF. CDR3 nucleotide sequence: TGTGCCAGCAGTTTCGATGAGGGAACACTCACAGATACGCAGTATTTT. J is TRBJ2-3 and V is TRBV27, with D maybe TRBD2 (5 bases). The CDR3 has 16 amino acids. Per the germline V gene, CDR1 is MNHEY and CDR2 is SMNVEV (reference sequence). Trimming removed 3 bases at V and 2 bases at J, with 15 bases between.

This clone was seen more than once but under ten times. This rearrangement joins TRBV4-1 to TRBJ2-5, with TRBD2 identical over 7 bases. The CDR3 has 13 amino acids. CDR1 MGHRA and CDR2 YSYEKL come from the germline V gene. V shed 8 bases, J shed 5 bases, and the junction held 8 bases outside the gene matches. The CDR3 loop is CASSRRESETQYF. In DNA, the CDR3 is TGCGCCAGCTCCCGGCGGGAGAGCGAGACCCAGTACTTC.

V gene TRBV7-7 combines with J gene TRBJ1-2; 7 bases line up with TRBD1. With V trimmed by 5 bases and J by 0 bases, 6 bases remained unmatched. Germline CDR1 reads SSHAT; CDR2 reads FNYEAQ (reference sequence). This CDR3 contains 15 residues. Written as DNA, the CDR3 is TGTGCCAGCAGCATGCACAGGGGATCTAACTATGGCTACACCTTC. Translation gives CASSMHRGSNYGYTF.

In nucleotides, the CDR3 is TGCGCCAGCAGCGGTAGCGGGAGGACCGGGGAGCTGTTTTTT. Protein product: CASSGSGRTGELFF. The rearrangement joins TRBV5-1 to TRBJ2-2; 10 bases are shared with TRBD2. The CDR3 contains 14 residues. Trimming removed 4 bases from V and 5 bases from J; junction bases left unmatched: 2. From germline, CDR1 is SGHRS and CDR2 YFSETQ.

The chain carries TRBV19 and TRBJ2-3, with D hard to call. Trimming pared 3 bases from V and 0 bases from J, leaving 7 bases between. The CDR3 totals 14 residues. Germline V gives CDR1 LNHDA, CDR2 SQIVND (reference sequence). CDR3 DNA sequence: TGTGCCAGTAGTATGCAGACTAGCACAGATACGCAGTATTTT. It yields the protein CASSMQTSTDTQYF.